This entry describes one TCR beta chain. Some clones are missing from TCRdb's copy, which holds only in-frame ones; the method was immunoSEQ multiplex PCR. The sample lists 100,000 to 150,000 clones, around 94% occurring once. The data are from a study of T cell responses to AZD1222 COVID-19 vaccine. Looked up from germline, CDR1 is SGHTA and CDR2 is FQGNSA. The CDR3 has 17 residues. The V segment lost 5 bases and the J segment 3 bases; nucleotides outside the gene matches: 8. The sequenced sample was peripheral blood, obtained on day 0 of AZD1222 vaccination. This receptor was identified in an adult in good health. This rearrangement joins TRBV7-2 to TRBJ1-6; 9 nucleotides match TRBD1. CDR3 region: CASSPSWDRVYNSPLHF. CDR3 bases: TGTGCCAGCAGCCCTAGTTGGGACAGGGTCTATAATTCACCCCTCCACTTT. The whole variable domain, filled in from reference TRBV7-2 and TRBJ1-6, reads GAGVSQSPSNKVTEKGKDVELRCDPISGHTALYWYRQSLGQGLEFLIYFQGNSAPDKSGLPSDRFSAERTGGSVSTLTIQRTQQEDSAVYLCASSPSWDRVYNSPLHFGNGTRLTVT.